A selection of T cell receptor beta chains follows, all from one sample in a study of T cell clones after liver transplantation. Assay used: immunoSEQ multiplex PCR; TCRdb lists only in-frame clones, some missing. The sample lists roughly 120,000 clones, just over 90% seen once, with around 0.86% in the top ten. The sequenced sample was CD4+ T cells from blood, obtained 12 months after liver transplant. All receptors come from a human patient who received a liver transplant. Some T cells may possibly be graft donor cells. Both conserved end residues are part of each CDR3. A D gene is named only where the DNA matches it firmly. Expanded clones are given a class, and other clones once, few, many or no size at all.

d_call: .
v_call: TRBV5-5
clone_size: .
j_call: TRBJ1-4
cdr3_aa: CASSQDSYREKLFF
cdr3_nt: TGTGCCAGCAGCCAGGACAGCTACCGGGAAAAACTGTTTTTT

d_call: .
v_call: TRBV27
clone_size: .
j_call: TRBJ2-3
cdr3_aa: CASSLNRQSAQYF
cdr3_nt: TGTGCCAGCAGTTTAAATAGACAGTCGGCGCAGTATTTT

d_call: TRBD1
v_call: TRBV5-1
clone_size: .
j_call: TRBJ2-7
cdr3_aa: CASGFSSGGFSYEQYF
cdr3_nt: TGCGCCAGCGGATTTTCCTCAGGGGGCTTTTCCTACGAGCAGTACTTC

d_call: .
v_call: TRBV11-3
clone_size: medium-sized
j_call: TRBJ2-2
cdr3_aa: CASSSPRAGELFF
cdr3_nt: TGTGCCAGCAGCTCACCAAGGGCCGGGGAGCTGTTTTTT

d_call: TRBD2
v_call: TRBV5-1
clone_size: .
j_call: TRBJ2-7
cdr3_aa: CASKLAGGYEQYF
cdr3_nt: TGCGCCAGTAAACTAGCGGGAGGCTACGAGCAGTACTTC

d_call: TRBD1
v_call: TRBV7-8
clone_size: .
j_call: TRBJ2-7
cdr3_aa: CASSVAGTGGYEQYF
cdr3_nt: TGTGCCAGCAGCGTCGCCGGGACAGGGGGCTACGAGCAGTACTTC

d_call: .
v_call: TRBV9
clone_size: many
j_call: TRBJ2-2
cdr3_aa: CASSLTRNGELFF
cdr3_nt: TGTGCCAGCAGCCTAACTCGGAATGGGGAGCTGTTTTTT

d_call: .
v_call: TRBV28
clone_size: .
j_call: TRBJ2-5
cdr3_aa: CASSGRGSGQETQYF
cdr3_nt: TGTGCCAGCAGTGGTAGGGGGTCCGGCCAAGAGACCCAGTACTTC

d_call: .
v_call: TRBV18
clone_size: .
j_call: TRBJ2-7
cdr3_aa: CASSPGQYEQYF
cdr3_nt: TGTGCCAGCTCACCCGGACAATACGAGCAGTACTTC

d_call: .
v_call: TRBV7-2
clone_size: .
j_call: TRBJ2-7
cdr3_aa: CASSSGTQAYEQYF
cdr3_nt: TGTGCCAGCAGCTCGGGGACACAGGCCTACGAGCAGTACTTC

d_call: .
v_call: TRBV7-2
clone_size: .
j_call: TRBJ2-1
cdr3_aa: CASIKQSSSYNEQFF
cdr3_nt: TGTGCCAGCATTAAACAATCCAGCTCCTACAATGAGCAGTTCTTC

d_call: TRBD1
v_call: TRBV7-2
clone_size: .
j_call: TRBJ2-6
cdr3_aa: CASSSTTGVLISGANVLTF
cdr3_nt: TGTGCCAGCAGCTCAACGACAGGGGTCCTAATCTCTGGGGCCAACGTCCTGACTTTC

d_call: TRBD2
v_call: TRBV27
clone_size: once
j_call: TRBJ2-7
cdr3_aa: CASTRVTSGAYEQYF
cdr3_nt: TGTGCCAGCACCAGGGTGACTAGCGGGGCGTACGAGCAGTACTTC

d_call: .
v_call: TRBV6-1
clone_size: .
j_call: TRBJ1-2
cdr3_aa: CASSKERNYGYTF
cdr3_nt: TGTGCCAGCAGTAAAGAACGTAACTATGGCTACACCTTC

d_call: TRBD1
v_call: TRBV28
clone_size: .
j_call: TRBJ1-2
cdr3_aa: CASSLSGAGGRGYTF
cdr3_nt: TGTGCCAGCAGTTTATCTGGGGCAGGGGGGCGCGGCTACACCTTC

d_call: .
v_call: TRBV5-1
clone_size: .
j_call: TRBJ2-3
cdr3_aa: CASSLLGPADTQYF
cdr3_nt: TGCGCCAGCAGCTTGTTGGGACCGGCAGATACGCAGTATTTT

d_call: .
v_call: TRBV9
clone_size: .
j_call: TRBJ1-3
cdr3_aa: CASSVGEGMAGNTIYF
cdr3_nt: TGTGCCAGCAGCGTAGGGGAGGGGATGGCTGGAAACACCATATATTTT

d_call: .
v_call: TRBV29-1
clone_size: .
j_call: TRBJ2-7
cdr3_aa: CSVEEGRTGTYEQYF
cdr3_nt: TGCAGCGTTGAAGAAGGTAGGACGGGGACCTACGAGCAGTACTTC

d_call: .
v_call: TRBV4-3
clone_size: .
j_call: TRBJ2-3
cdr3_aa: CASSQEGVRTDTQYF
cdr3_nt: TGCGCCAGCAGCCAAGAAGGGGTACGCACAGATACGCAGTATTTT

d_call: .
v_call: TRBV2
clone_size: .
j_call: TRBJ2-1
cdr3_aa: CASGGNEQFF
cdr3_nt: TGTGCCAGCGGTGGGAATGAGCAGTTCTTC

d_call: TRBD2
v_call: TRBV11-3
clone_size: .
j_call: TRBJ2-7
cdr3_aa: CASSLDPRLAGNYEQYF
cdr3_nt: TGTGCCAGCAGCTTAGATCCGCGACTAGCGGGGAACTACGAGCAGTACTTC

d_call: .
v_call: TRBV7-2
clone_size: .
j_call: TRBJ1-1
cdr3_aa: CASSLRVTEAFF
cdr3_nt: TGTGCCAGCAGCTTAAGAGTTACTGAAGCTTTCTTT

d_call: .
v_call: TRBV6-1
clone_size: .
j_call: TRBJ1-1
cdr3_aa: CASRRNQGGEAEAFF
cdr3_nt: TGTGCCAGCAGGAGGAATCAAGGGGGTGAAGCTGAAGCTTTCTTT

d_call: .
v_call: TRBV2
clone_size: once
j_call: TRBJ2-2
cdr3_aa: CASSRGHIDLFF
cdr3_nt: TGTGCCAGCAGCAGGGGTCATATTGACCTGTTTTTT

d_call: .
v_call: TRBV5-4
clone_size: .
j_call: TRBJ2-1
cdr3_aa: CASSSPGRGNNEQFF
cdr3_nt: TGTGCCAGCAGCTCCCCGGGCAGGGGTAACAATGAGCAGTTCTTC

d_call: .
v_call: TRBV7-9
clone_size: .
j_call: TRBJ1-3
cdr3_aa: CASSLNGNTIYF
cdr3_nt: TGTGCCAGCAGCTTAAATGGAAACACCATATATTTT